These 16 T cell receptor beta chains were all obtained from the same sample, sequenced in a study of T cells in Graves' hyperthyroidism and ophthalmopathy. Researchers took RNA transcripts and amplified the TCR beta CDR3 regions from them. The HTBI primer set was used in a first-round RT-PCR of the TCR CDR3. TCRdb fed the multiplex PCR reads into MiXCR, producing one record per CDR3 protein. Among 600,000 to 900,000 distinct CDR3 sequences listed, about a sixth were seen once. The sample taken for sequencing was blood. The receptors derive from a man aged 18-30 years with Graves' hyperthyroidism.

J is TRBJ2-3 and V is TRBV5-1; D ambiguous. With 5 bases removed from V and 2 bases from J, the gap between germline ends came to 12 bases. The CDR3 runs to 14 residues. Germline CDR1 reads SGHRS; CDR2 reads YFSETQ. The CDR3 sequence is CASRYEASTDTQYF. The CDR3 DNA reads TGCGCCAGCAGATACGAAGCCTCCACAGATACGCAGTATTTT.

The table lists this clonotype with many counts. The rearrangement links TRBV20-1 to TRBJ2-5; D may match TRBD1 or TRBD2 (7 bases each). Germline V gene lookup returns CDR1 DFQATT and CDR2 SNEGSKA (reference sequence). The CDR3 has 13 residues. V was cut by 6 bases and J by 2 bases, with 13 bases left in between. The CDR3 DNA reads TGCAGTGCGGGGGGGACAGCACAAGAGACCCAGTACTTC. Protein product: CSAGGTAQETQYF.

A note on this clonotype: Possible read error: a much larger clone is one base away. The chain is built from TRBV18 and TRBJ1-1; no clear D gene. The CDR3 contains 14 residues. V lost 1 base and J lost 4, with 10 bases in between. Looked up from germline, CDR1 is KGHSH and CDR2 is LQKENI. In nucleotides, the CDR3 is TGTGCCAGCTCACCACGGCTGGAGCCCACTGAAGCTTTCTTT. Amino acids: CASSPRLEPTEAFF.

This chain uses TRBV10-3 with TRBJ1-5; TRBD1 matches at 7 bases. CDR3 length: 18 amino acids. Germline values: CDR1 ENHRY, CDR2 SYGVKD. Trimming cost V 0 bases and J 6 bases; bases outside gene matches: 14. CDR3 protein: CAISESLRKGGLSQPQHF. The CDR3 nucleotides read TGTGCCATCAGTGAGTCCCTTAGGAAAGGGGGCTTAAGTCAGCCCCAGCATTTT.

This clonotype has a count of ten or more. The V call is TRBV18, the J call TRBJ2-7, with 11 bases that match TRBD2. With V trimmed by 0 bases and J by 6 bases, 4 bases remained unmatched. There are 15 residues in the CDR3. Germline V gene data show CDR1 as KGHSH and CDR2 as LQKENI. The CDR3 reads CASSPPTSGIVEQYF. CDR3 in DNA: TGTGCCAGCTCACCACCGACTAGCGGGATTGTCGAGCAGTACTTC.

V is TRBV19 and J is TRBJ1-2, with D perhaps matching TRBD1 (5 bases). Trimming stripped 4 bases from V and 7 bases from J, with 13 bases between. The CDR3 contains 13 residues. From germline, CDR1 is LNHDA and CDR2 SQIVND (reference sequence). The CDR3 spells CASSKPGGAGYTF. The DNA for the CDR3 is TGTGCCAGTAGTAAGCCGGGGGGAGCTGGCTACACCTTC. The complete variable domain, with remaining parts taken from reference TRBV19 and TRBJ1-2, reads DGGITQSPKYLFRKEGQNVTLSCEQNLNHDAMYWYRQDPGQGLRLIYYSQIVNDFQKGDIAEGYSVSREKKESFPLTVTSAQKNPTAFYLCASSKPGGAGYTFGSGTRLTVV.

The chain couples TRBV5-5 to TRBJ2-1, with a weak D call TRBD2 (6 bases). The V end was cut by 0 bases, the J end by 0 bases, with 10 bases between. The CDR3 runs to 16 residues. Germline lookup yields CDR1 SGHKS and CDR2 YYEKEE (reference sequence). CDR3 residues: CASSLERGSSYNEQFF. CDR3 coding DNA: TGTGCCAGCAGCTTGGAACGGGGGAGCTCCTACAATGAGCAGTTCTTC. The full variable domain, rest sourced from reference TRBV5-5 and TRBJ2-1, is DAGVTQSPTHLIKTRGQQVTLRCSPISGHKSVSWYQQVLGQGPQFIFQYYEKEERGRGNFPDRFSARQFPNYSSELNVNALLLGDSALYLCASSLERGSSYNEQFFGPGTRLTVL.

This clonotype was observed a few times. The chain carries TRBV6-4 and TRBJ2-3; D is uncertain. This CDR3 contains 16 residues. Trimming left V 5 bases short and J 1 base short, with 16 bases between. Looked up from germline, CDR1 is MRHNA and CDR2 is SNTAGT. The CDR3 sequence: CASSSFNWAGTDTQYF. The CDR3 DNA sequence: TGTGCCAGCAGTTCCTTCAACTGGGCGGGCACAGATACGCAGTATTTT.

This clonotype was detected ten times or more. V is TRBV12-3 or TRBV12-4 and J is TRBJ2-3; TRBD2 aligns across 8 bases. After removal of 5 bases from V and 1 base from J, the junction contained 5 bases not matched to a gene. There are 15 residues in the CDR3. The CDR3 is CASSDSGDRTDTQYF. In nucleotides, the CDR3 is TGTGCCAGCAGTGATAGCGGGGACCGCACAGATACGCAGTATTTT.

This clonotype was observed many times. The V call is TRBV11-3, the J call TRBJ1-1; no firm D call. The CDR3 sequence is 11 residues long. Germline CDR1 and CDR2: SGHNT and YENEEA. V gave up 9 bases and J gave up 7 bases, with 12 bases separating them. The CDR3 protein is CARGNEFEAFF. DNA of the CDR3: TGTGCCAGGGGAAACGAGTTTGAAGCTTTCTTT.

This clonotype has a count of ten or more. V and J are TRBV7-9 and TRBJ2-3; no clear D gene. This CDR3 is built from 13 residues. Germline V gives CDR1 SEHNR, CDR2 FQNEAQ (reference sequence). Trimming removed 0 bases at V and 6 bases at J, with 7 bases between. The CDR3 reads CASSLAVWDTQYF. CDR3 nucleotide sequence: TGTGCCAGCAGCTTAGCCGTTTGGGATACGCAGTATTTT.

This clonotype was picked up many times. The chain carries TRBV2 and TRBJ2-7; D may correspond to TRBD1 or TRBD2 (5 bases each). The germline V gene encodes CDR1 SNHLY and CDR2 FYNNEI. The CDR3 is 14 residues long. The germline V and J ends were trimmed by 4 bases and 2 bases, with 12 bases remaining between them. The CDR3 DNA sequence: TGTGCCAGCAGTGGGGGGATCGGGGCCTACGAGCAGTACTTC. It encodes CASSGGIGAYEQYF.

In its sample, this clonotype was seen many times. The rearrangement joins TRBV28 to TRBJ2-3; TRBD1 aligns across 9 bases. Trimming cost V 5 bases and J 5 bases; bases outside gene matches: 5. Germline V gene sequence: CDR1 MDHEN, CDR2 SYDVKM. The CDR3 consists of 14 residues. CDR3 residues: CASSTGQGLDTQYF. CDR3 sequence (DNA): TGTGCCAGCAGTACGGGACAGGGCCTAGATACGCAGTATTTT.

This clonotype occurred many times. This chain connects TRBV18 to TRBJ2-7, with D perhaps matching TRBD2 (5 bases). CDR3 size: 15 residues. Germline V gene lookup returns CDR1 KGHSH and CDR2 LQKENI. Trimming stripped 8 bases from V and 0 bases from J, with 17 bases between. The CDR3 reads CASSPRTGSSYEQYF. The CDR3 nucleotides are TGTGCCAGCAGTCCGCGGACTGGAAGCTCCTACGAGCAGTACTTC.

The gene calls are TRBV3-1 and TRBJ1-2; perhaps TRBD1 as D (5 bases). From germline, CDR1 is LGHDT and CDR2 YNNKEL (reference sequence). Trimming took 7 bases from V and 3 from J, leaving 12 bases between them. This CDR3 is built from 13 residues. DNA of the CDR3: TGTGCCAGCAAGAGGGGTACGGACTATGGCTACACCTTC. This sequence encodes CASKRGTDYGYTF.

This clonotype was counted only a few times. The chain uses TRBV9 and TRBJ2-7, with a weak D call TRBD1 (7 bases). The CDR3 has 14 amino acids. Germline values: CDR1 SGDLS, CDR2 YYNGEE. Trimming removed 4 bases from V and 5 bases from J, with 16 bases in between. The CDR3 loop reads CASSITDREDEQYF. The CDR3 coding sequence is TGTGCCAGCAGCATTACTGACAGGGAGGACGAGCAGTACTTC.